This is a list of T cell receptor beta chains from one sample in a study of CD8+ T cells in alopecia areata. Sequencing used immunoSEQ multiplex PCR; TCRdb keeps in-frame clones, though not all of them. In the table there are 110,000 to 150,000 clones, roughly three fifths of which are singletons. The sample here was CD4+ T cells sorted from blood, taken at week 0. The receptors stem from a human donor with alopecia areata. CDR3s include the opening cysteine and the closing phenylalanine or tryptophan. Fields, in order: clone size, D gene, V gene, J gene, CDR3 protein, CDR3 DNA. A D gene is named only where the DNA matches it firmly. Clone size is not always given. Where it is, it says once, few, many or a class for expanded clones.

clone size: few; D gene: .; V gene: TRBV30; J gene: TRBJ1-3; CDR3 protein: CAWSPFRHAETDTIYF; CDR3 DNA: TGTGCCTGGAGTCCCTTTAGGCACGCTGAGACGGACACCATATATTTT
clone size: .; D gene: .; V gene: TRBV6-5; J gene: TRBJ2-3; CDR3 protein: CASNQRTGSTDTQYF; CDR3 DNA: TGTGCCAGCAACCAAAGAACAGGCAGCACAGATACGCAGTATTTT
clone size: .; D gene: .; V gene: TRBV9; J gene: TRBJ1-1; CDR3 protein: CASSDRVGGTEAFF; CDR3 DNA: TGTGCCAGCAGCGACCGTGTGGGGGGAACTGAAGCTTTCTTT
clone size: .; D gene: .; V gene: TRBV30; J gene: TRBJ1-2; CDR3 protein: CAWSRYRGNYGYTF; CDR3 DNA: TGTGCCTGGAGTAGGTATAGGGGGAACTATGGCTACACCTTC
clone size: .; D gene: TRBD2; V gene: TRBV13; J gene: TRBJ2-5; CDR3 protein: CASRTAGGGKTQYF; CDR3 DNA: TGTGCCAGCAGAACCGCGGGGGGTGGGAAGACCCAGTACTTC
clone size: few; D gene: .; V gene: TRBV4-3; J gene: TRBJ2-5; CDR3 protein: CASSQEGGTQYF; CDR3 DNA: TGCGCCAGCAGCCAAGAGGGGGGGACCCAGTACTTC
clone size: .; D gene: .; V gene: TRBV11-2; J gene: TRBJ2-5; CDR3 protein: CASSLDPGPLVYTQYF; CDR3 DNA: TGTGCCAGCAGCTTAGATCCGGGACCTTTGGTATATACCCAGTACTTC
clone size: .; D gene: TRBD1; V gene: TRBV29-1; J gene: TRBJ2-7; CDR3 protein: CSVRTGISYEQYF; CDR3 DNA: TGCAGCGTCCGGACAGGGATCTCCTACGAGCAGTACTTC
clone size: .; D gene: .; V gene: TRBV7-2; J gene: TRBJ2-1; CDR3 protein: CASSLYYNEQFF; CDR3 DNA: TGTGCCAGCAGCTTATATTACAATGAGCAGTTCTTC
clone size: few; D gene: TRBD2; V gene: TRBV11-2; J gene: TRBJ2-7; CDR3 protein: CASTVGTLAGGPTPHEQYF; CDR3 DNA: TGTGCCAGCACCGTGGGGACCCTAGCGGGGGGGCCCACGCCCCACGAGCAGTACTTC
clone size: .; D gene: .; V gene: TRBV4-1; J gene: TRBJ2-3; CDR3 protein: CASSQVGNTQYF; CDR3 DNA: TGCGCCAGCAGCCAAGTCGGGAATACGCAGTATTTT
clone size: .; D gene: .; V gene: TRBV30; J gene: TRBJ2-7; CDR3 protein: CAWSLRYEQYF; CDR3 DNA: TGTGCCTGGAGTTTAAGATACGAGCAGTACTTC
clone size: .; D gene: TRBD1; V gene: TRBV11-2; J gene: TRBJ1-2; CDR3 protein: CASSSPQGGPNNYGYTF; CDR3 DNA: TGTGCCAGCAGCTCACCCCAGGGGGGGCCCAACAACTATGGCTACACCTTC
clone size: .; D gene: .; V gene: TRBV6-5; J gene: TRBJ1-2; CDR3 protein: CASSKRANYGYTF; CDR3 DNA: TGTGCCAGCTCGAAGAGGGCTAACTATGGCTACACCTTC
clone size: .; D gene: .; V gene: TRBV7-9; J gene: TRBJ2-7; CDR3 protein: CASSPMGGYYEQYF; CDR3 DNA: TGTGCCAGCAGCCCGATGGGGGGATACTACGAGCAGTACTTC
clone size: .; D gene: TRBD1; V gene: TRBV2; J gene: TRBJ2-2; CDR3 protein: CASRIGQGNTGELFF; CDR3 DNA: TGTGCCAGCAGAATTGGACAGGGGAACACCGGGGAGCTGTTTTTT
clone size: .; D gene: .; V gene: TRBV10-3; J gene: TRBJ2-7; CDR3 protein: CAISESLGGTYEQYF; CDR3 DNA: TGTGCCATCAGTGAGTCGTTAGGGGGAACCTACGAGCAGTACTTC
clone size: .; D gene: TRBD1; V gene: TRBV27; J gene: TRBJ2-7; CDR3 protein: CASSYSGTGPEQYF; CDR3 DNA: TGTGCCAGCAGCTACTCCGGGACAGGGCCCGAGCAGTACTTC
clone size: .; D gene: .; V gene: TRBV18; J gene: TRBJ1-1; CDR3 protein: CASSPSGRDTEAFF; CDR3 DNA: TGTGCCAGCTCACCTTCGGGGCGCGACACTGAAGCTTTCTTT
clone size: .; D gene: .; V gene: TRBV7-2; J gene: TRBJ2-1; CDR3 protein: CASSLQGQVLNEQFF; CDR3 DNA: TGTGCCAGCAGCTTACAGGGGCAGGTTCTGAATGAGCAGTTCTTC
clone size: .; D gene: .; V gene: TRBV13; J gene: TRBJ2-7; CDR3 protein: CASSPRGETYEQYF; CDR3 DNA: TGTGCCAGCAGCCCGCGTGGGGAAACCTACGAGCAGTACTTC
clone size: few; D gene: TRBD2; V gene: TRBV18; J gene: TRBJ2-3; CDR3 protein: CASSPLPGLASDTQYF; CDR3 DNA: TGTGCCAGCTCACCTTTACCGGGACTAGCGTCAGATACGCAGTATTTT
clone size: .; D gene: .; V gene: TRBV7-9; J gene: TRBJ1-2; CDR3 protein: CASSLIGGGRHTF; CDR3 DNA: TGTGCCAGCAGCTTGATCGGGGGAGGAAGGCACACCTTC
clone size: .; D gene: .; V gene: TRBV21-1; J gene: TRBJ2-5; CDR3 protein: CASSREGRGETQYF; CDR3 DNA: TGTGCCAGCAGCAGGGAAGGACGGGGGGAGACCCAGTACTTC
clone size: .; D gene: .; V gene: TRBV7-8; J gene: TRBJ2-3; CDR3 protein: CASSSMGGAGAPYTQYF; CDR3 DNA: TGTGCCAGCAGCTCCATGGGAGGTGCGGGGGCCCCCTATACGCAGTACTTT
clone size: few; D gene: .; V gene: TRBV10-3; J gene: TRBJ2-5; CDR3 protein: CAISESLDPPQETQYF; CDR3 DNA: TGTGCCATCAGTGAGTCTTTGGACCCCCCTCAAGAGACCCAGTACTTC
clone size: .; D gene: .; V gene: TRBV29-1; J gene: TRBJ2-2; CDR3 protein: CSVGRDTGELFF; CDR3 DNA: TGCAGCGTTGGTAGGGATACCGGGGAGCTGTTTTTT
clone size: .; D gene: .; V gene: TRBV21-1; J gene: TRBJ2-2; CDR3 protein: CASSSLRDRGRDAGELFF; CDR3 DNA: TGTGCCAGCAGCAGCCTCCGGGACAGGGGAAGGGACGCCGGGGAGCTGTTTTTT
clone size: .; D gene: TRBD1; V gene: TRBV29-1; J gene: TRBJ1-4; CDR3 protein: CSCQGAGNEKLFF; CDR3 DNA: TGCAGCTGCCAGGGGGCAGGTAATGAAAAACTGTTTTTT
clone size: .; D gene: TRBD1; V gene: TRBV5-1; J gene: TRBJ2-2; CDR3 protein: CASSSDRANTGELFF; CDR3 DNA: TGCGCCAGCAGCTCGGACAGGGCGAACACCGGGGAGCTGTTTTTT
clone size: few; D gene: TRBD2; V gene: TRBV29-1; J gene: TRBJ2-7; CDR3 protein: CSVEEGGSEQYF; CDR3 DNA: TGCAGCGTTGAAGAGGGGGGGAGCGAGCAGTACTTC
clone size: .; D gene: TRBD1; V gene: TRBV9; J gene: TRBJ1-2; CDR3 protein: CASSPRTGQRGYTF; CDR3 DNA: TGTGCCAGCAGCCCACGGACAGGGCAAAGAGGCTACACCTTC
clone size: .; D gene: .; V gene: TRBV29-1; J gene: TRBJ2-5; CDR3 protein: CSVGQQLQETQYF; CDR3 DNA: TGCAGCGTTGGTCAGCAGCTTCAAGAGACCCAGTACTTC
clone size: .; D gene: TRBD2; V gene: TRBV4-3; J gene: TRBJ2-3; CDR3 protein: CASSQVPGGGGTDTQYF; CDR3 DNA: TGCGCCAGCAGCCAAGTACCTGGCGGGGGGGGCACAGATACGCAGTATTTT
clone size: .; D gene: .; V gene: TRBV10-1; J gene: TRBJ1-1; CDR3 protein: CASSLGTFNTEAFF; CDR3 DNA: TGCGCCAGCAGTTTGGGCACTTTCAACACTGAAGCTTTCTTT
clone size: .; D gene: .; V gene: TRBV29-1; J gene: TRBJ1-2; CDR3 protein: CSVEAGQGYGYTF; CDR3 DNA: TGCAGCGTTGAAGCAGGGCAGGGCTATGGCTACACCTTC
clone size: .; D gene: .; V gene: TRBV20-1; J gene: TRBJ2-1; CDR3 protein: CSARRVEQFF; CDR3 DNA: TGCAGTGCTAGAAGGGTAGAGCAGTTCTTC
clone size: .; D gene: TRBD1; V gene: TRBV5-4; J gene: TRBJ1-4; CDR3 protein: CASSLTGGEKLFF; CDR3 DNA: TGTGCCAGCAGCTTGACAGGGGGGGAAAAACTGTTTTTT
clone size: .; D gene: .; V gene: TRBV7-2; J gene: TRBJ2-1; CDR3 protein: CASSPRATAGSYNEQFF; CDR3 DNA: TGTGCCAGCAGCCCCAGGGCCACCGCCGGGTCCTACAATGAGCAGTTCTTC
clone size: .; D gene: TRBD1; V gene: TRBV5-4; J gene: TRBJ1-1; CDR3 protein: CASSRTQGANTEAFF; CDR3 DNA: TGTGCCAGCAGCCGAACACAGGGGGCGAACACTGAAGCTTTCTTT
clone size: few; D gene: .; V gene: TRBV2; J gene: TRBJ1-1; CDR3 protein: CASSSLTGEVTEAFF; CDR3 DNA: TGTGCCAGCAGTTCCCTGACGGGGGAGGTTACTGAAGCTTTCTTT
clone size: .; D gene: .; V gene: TRBV5-6; J gene: TRBJ2-2; CDR3 protein: CASSLIYKGRRGTGELFF; CDR3 DNA: TGTGCCAGCAGCTTGATTTATAAGGGGCGGCGTGGCACCGGGGAGCTGTTTTTT